This is a list of T cell receptor beta chains from one sample in a study of blood T cells in healthy people across ages. TCRdb called the 5' RACE reads again in MiXCR, with one record for every CDR3 protein. This sample has fewer than 1,200,000 distinct CDR3 sequences, with approximately 25% found just once. These records were also assigned to another study, of T cells of mothers and their children.

Source material: blood. The receptors originated from a girl aged 2-10 years in good health. Both conserved end residues are part of each CDR3. A D gene is named only where the DNA matches it firmly. Size is stated for part of the rows, as once, few or many counts, or as a class when the clone is expanded.

>TRBV4-1|TRBD2|TRBJ2-3|NA
TGCGCCAGCAGCCAGCGGGGACTAGCGGGAGTAATCACAGATACGCAGTATTTT
CASSQRGLAGVITDTQYF
>TRBV9|NA|TRBJ2-1|NA
TGTGCCAGCAACGTAGGGGGAGGGGTGGTCGATGAGCAGTTCTTC
CASNVGGGVVDEQFF
>TRBV6-1|NA|TRBJ1-4|few
TGTGCCAGCATTCAGACAGTTGGTGAAAAACTGTTTTTT
CASIQTVGEKLFF
>TRBV5-6|NA|TRBJ2-4|few
TGTGCCAGCAGTCGGACAGCTATTCAGTACTTC
CASSRTAIQYF
>TRBV11-2|NA|TRBJ2-2|NA
TGTGCCAGCAGCTTAGAGTCGGGTGGATATAGCGGGGAGCTGTTTTTT
CASSLESGGYSGELFF
>TRBV11-2|NA|TRBJ2-1|few
TGTGCCAGCAGCTTAGGCGGGCCCCCCCGAGAGGAGCAGTTCTTC
CASSLGGPPREEQFF
>TRBV6-6|TRBD2|TRBJ2-7|NA
TGTGCCAGCACCCCTAGCGGGAGCTACGAGCAGTACTTC
CASTPSGSYEQYF
>TRBV20-1|NA|TRBJ2-7|few
TGCAGTGCTAGAGATCGTCAGGGCCAGGTCTACGAGCAGTACTTC
CSARDRQGQVYEQYF
>TRBV21-1|NA|TRBJ2-7|NA
TGTGCCAGCATCTTAAAAAGGGGGACAGGGAATCTTTACGAGCAGTACTTC
CASILKRGTGNLYEQYF
>TRBV7-2|NA|TRBJ2-7|few
TGTGCCAGCAGCTTGACAGGCCGCAACGGGGTTTACGAGCAGTACTTC
CASSLTGRNGVYEQYF
>TRBV4-1|NA|TRBJ2-7|NA
TGCGCCAGCAGCCCCTATCAGGGGTATTACGAGCAGTACTTC
CASSPYQGYYEQYF
>TRBV3-1|TRBD2|TRBJ2-5|few
TGTGCCAGCAGCCAAGTAAGCGGGGGGTCGGGGGAGACCCAGTACTTC
CASSQVSGGSGETQYF
>TRBV6-2/TRBV6-3|TRBD1|TRBJ2-1|few
TGTGCCGCTCTCAGGGGGCGCCTTTTCTACAATGAGCAGTTCTTC
CAALRGRLFYNEQFF
>TRBV20-1|NA|TRBJ2-1|NA
TGCAGTGCTAGTTCTAACGTTCAGTACAATGAGCAGTTCTTC
CSASSNVQYNEQFF
>TRBV29-1|TRBD1|TRBJ1-1|few
TGCAGCGCCCCAGGGGGGGAGGGCGACCCTCACACTGAAGCTTTCTTT
CSAPGGEGDPHTEAFF
>TRBV15|TRBD2|TRBJ2-2|few
TGTGCCACCAGCAGAACTAGCGGGGGTGCCGGGGAGCTGTTTTTT
CATSRTSGGAGELFF
>TRBV20-1|NA|TRBJ2-3|NA
TGCAGTGCTAGGGTCCAGGGGGGCCCAGATACGCAGTATTTT
CSARVQGGPDTQYF
>TRBV27|NA|TRBJ1-2|few
TGTGCCAGCAGTTTAGCTGGGGCTCCCTATGGCTACACCTTC
CASSLAGAPYGYTF
>TRBV20-1|TRBD2|TRBJ2-1|NA
TGCAGTGCTCTAGCGGGAGACAATGAGCAGTTCTTC
CSALAGDNEQFF
>TRBV2|TRBD2|TRBJ2-5|few
TGTGCCAGCAGGGTACTAGCGGACCAAGAGACCCAGTACTTC
CASRVLADQETQYF
>TRBV20-1|TRBD2|TRBJ2-1|few
TGCAGTGCTAGAGATGGACTAGCGGGAATGGGGACCTACAATGAGCAGTTCTTC
CSARDGLAGMGTYNEQFF
>TRBV24-1|NA|TRBJ2-3|few
TGTGCCACCAGGCGCGGAGGGGACACAGATACGCAGTATTTT
CATRRGGDTDTQYF
>TRBV4-3|NA|TRBJ2-1|few
TGCGCCAGCAGCCAACCGGGGACCTACAATGAGCAGTTCTTC
CASSQPGTYNEQFF
>TRBV4-1|NA|TRBJ2-7|NA
TGCGCCAGCAGCCAAGGGGCAGGTGGGGCCTACGAGCAGTACTTC
CASSQGAGGAYEQYF